This TCR beta chain was recovered during a study of cytomegalovirus exposure and HLA in healthy donors (dated by TCRdb to about 2017). A note on the overall study: In an earlier analysis of roughly 590 of the donors, roughly 300 Gb of sequence data and 95 million to 130 million unique TCR beta sequences from roughly 180 million T cells were reported. Genome-wide SNP genotypes for about 60% of the 666 donors were used in a later genetic analysis, which treated that subset as a discovery cohort. Every discovery cohort repertoire had been produced on one sequencing platform. Both class I and class II loci were covered by HLA typing, at four-digit resolution. Across about 380 genotyped donors of the cohort, an average of approximately 240,000 unique TCR beta nucleotide sequences per donor were sequenced, and 15% to 20% of those sequences were non-productive. In an earlier analysis of roughly 580 of the donors, high-throughput TCR beta sequencing was used to judge whether each TCR beta V gene segment behaved as functional or pseudogenic. The T cell repertoires of under 700 subjects were profiled by immunosequencing and related to cytomegalovirus serostatus. An early release that covered about 600 HLA-typed donors contained around 330 gigabases of sequencing data and roughly 84 million unique TCR sequences. A later analysis re-analyzed previously published TCR beta repertoires from approximately 700 donors and added high-resolution HLA genotyping to study TCR occurrence patterns. Donor age, sex, ethnicity and CMV serostatus were compiled together with the repertoire data. The later analysis used no new phenotypic data to find candidate immune exposures, relying instead on TCR beta sequences and their occurrence across donors. Of the 300 to 450 genotyped donors, 65% to 90% fell in the genetic ancestry cluster associated with self-reported Caucasian donors. Besides the first cohort of 666 subjects, a separate validation cohort made up of 120 different subjects was used. High-throughput TCR immunosequencing, statistical association of individual TCRs with disease status, and machine learning were combined to predict cytomegalovirus infection status. The study was designed to test whether signatures of past pathogen exposure could be identified by cataloging public T cell receptors. A handful of DR-DQ haplotypes were handled as single units for association and clustering because linkage in the cohort was strong. Typing coverage differed by locus: A, B, C, DRB1 and DQB1 were typed in about 629-640 donors, DQA1 in about 500, DPA1 in 606, and DPB1 in around 440. Study-wide conclusions, independent of this receptor: According to a later genetic analysis, donors in an Asian-associated ancestry cluster had fewer N-insertions in productive TCRs than the approximately 610-donor mean. A further reported finding was that TCR beta sequences accurately predicted the HLA-A and HLA-B alleles for most subjects in the first cohort. Seventeen rarely observed V segments, including chromosome 9 orphons, were excluded from the earlier analysis of 550 to 700 of the donors because counts were too low. A cluster of highly shared sequence variants was judged likely to represent a technical artifact of the sequencing pipeline. The classifier was reported to diagnose cytomegalovirus status with high specificity and sensitivity in both the original cohort and the validation cohort. HLA typing was unavailable for some donors at each locus, so association tests used only the typed subset. A few of the identified cytomegalovirus-associated TCR beta chains were confirmed in vitro to be specific for cytomegalovirus antigens. The authors suggested that the approach could potentially be generalized to other disease states and immunological phenotypes. When HLA alleles, especially DR and DQ, strongly co-occurred, attributing TCR associations to individual alleles was difficult. In this cohort, only TCR beta chains were sequenced, and detectable features were limited by the absence of alpha or paired-chain data. Because the 87-base-pair reads could not distinguish some IMGT-functional V segments, including TRBV6-2 and TRBV6-3, those segments were excluded. V-gene and J-gene trimming of TCR beta chains was associated with a missense DCLRE1C variant in a later genetic analysis, and the association was replicated in an independent cohort. Correlated functional status among segregating V segments might reflect linkage disequilibrium, but an unknown experimental factor could not be ruled out. A total of 150 or so TCR beta chains were listed by the study as associated with cytomegalovirus. Immune exposure information for the cohort was limited to CMV serostatus. Roughly uniform sequencing depth across donors was assumed in presence/absence analyses, although this assumption may not hold. According to a later analysis, TCR association rates differed among HLA loci, with DRB1 alleles showing the most associated TCRs and HLA-C alleles showing the fewest. At a false discovery rate of 0.05, a later analysis linked under 20,000 TCR beta sequences to specific HLA alleles. A later analysis found that HLA-associated TCR beta chains were more clonally expanded and had lower generation probabilities than equally common non-associated chains. In a later analysis, most CMV-associated TCR beta chains were found to appear HLA-restricted, with HLA associations seemingly driven largely by CMV exposure. Several of the top co-occurrence clusters appeared to be linked to parvovirus B19, influenza, CMV and Epstein-Barr virus, according to a later analysis. In an earlier analysis of roughly 560 of the donors, most TCR beta V segments were observed in productive rearrangements about 87% or about 30% of the time, broadly matching IMGT annotations. Across donors, most TCR sequences were observed very rarely, whereas some public TCRs were present in many individuals.

Measured from the cysteine to the phenylalanine, the CDR3 is 18 residues long. The sequence is cut down to CDR3 DNA, 54 bases in frame from base 1. CDR1 and CDR2, looked up from the germline V gene (reference sequence), are SGHNT and YYREEE. The V end gives up 6 bases and the J end 2 bases, leaving 16 bases in the junction not matched to a gene. A word on this clone: Its antigen specificity is not known. No much larger clone exists at a distance of one base, and base qualities are not known.

The cohort comprised approximately 700 healthy bone marrow donors. All cohort members were sampled while nominally healthy, although unrecorded immune exposures were likely present. The donor was CMV seronegative and was included in the group of a few hundred seronegative cohort members. A peripheral blood sample was provided by each donor, and peripheral blood mononuclear cells were used for TCR beta sequencing. Genomic DNA was extracted from the blood cell samples with the Qiagen DNeasy Blood Extraction Kit. The receptor library was made with the immunoSEQ multiplex PCR assay. For the multiplex PCR, a mixture combining 60 forward primers for TCR Vbeta segments and 13 reverse primers for TCR Jbeta segments was used. A multiplex PCR assay on genomic DNA amplified the CDR3 region of rearranged TCR beta genes. Amplified TCR beta libraries were sequenced as 87-base-pair reads on the Illumina HiSeq System. Per the original workflow: In a later analysis, roughly 80 million unique TCR beta chains were counted across the approximately 620 repertoires, and about 10 million of these chains were shared by at least two donors. To remove PCR and sequencing errors, raw reads were error-corrected and collapsed into unique sequences using a nearest-neighbor algorithm that merged closely related sequences. Alignment of CDR3 sequences to IMGT reference sequences was used to assign V, D and J gene segments. For a sequence to be retained, a match of at least six nucleotides was required to both a V gene segment and a J gene segment. A rearrangement counted as productive if the CDR3 had no stop codons and remained in frame with V and J, and every other rearrangement counted as non-productive. CDR3 was defined according to IMGT convention as the region running from the second conserved V-encoded cysteine to the conserved J-encoded phenylalanine. The earlier analysis of about 530 of the donors excluded any sequence lacking an unambiguous match to a single V gene segment. An earlier analysis of just under 600 of the donors called V segments functional above 56.7% productive rearrangements and segregating when the between-donor standard deviation exceeded 5%. To diagnose cytomegalovirus status from the catalog of TCR beta chain sequences, a statistical classification framework was built. In a later analysis, V and J genes were assigned by comparing TCR nucleotide sequences against IMGT/GENE-DB human TR gene sequences. The TCRdist pipeline was used in a later analysis to assign CDR3 sequences and most-parsimonious VDJ recombination scenarios. A later analysis defined each TCR beta chain by its CDR3 amino acid sequence plus V-gene family, and excluded reads lacking a unique V-gene family. To address suspected cross-contamination and a sequencing artifact, a later analysis removed 592 highly shared, low-generation-probability nucleotide sequences. In a later analysis, a clonal expansion index for each public chain was calculated from normalized within-repertoire ranks of inferred template counts. A later analysis computed generation probabilities with a VDJ recombination model fitted to out-of-frame rearrangements, and checked the results against IGoR. In a later analysis, TCR-TCR, TCR-HLA and TCR-CMV co-occurrence was scored with hypergeometric tests, and a repertoire-size bias correction was applied to TCR pairs. To estimate false discovery rates, a later analysis permuted the HLA or CMV assignments 20 times. In a later analysis, co-occurring TCRs were grouped using DBSCAN, and TCRdist sequence similarity was added for clustering within HLA-allele-positive subsets. For co-occurrence clustering, repertoires with fewer than 30,000 or more than 120,000 public chains were excluded, along with several repertoires with anomalous nucleotide sharing. Imported from immuneACCESS, the table was reduced by TCRdb to in-frame sequences with V and J called. These copies leave out some clones; in studies compared against another copy, an unresolved V gene accounts for under half, and the cause of the remainder is not known. Clone size and V and J calls were adopted from that table, with D and trimming inferred from the DNA. In all, the sample holds some 190,000 clones, and 70% to 80% of those were seen once. The biggest ten clones account for about 1.5% of the sample.

The chain links TRBV5-4 with TRBJ2-1, with 8 bases matching TRBD2. The sequenced sample consisted of PBMCs. The clonotype was recovered from a man between 18 and 35 years old in good health and CMV-seronegative. The CDR3 region has the sequence CASTPLAGIGGPYNEQFF. Read as DNA, the sequence is TGTGCCAGCACCCCCCTAGCGGGTATCGGGGGTCCCTACAATGAGCAGTTCTTC.